These T cell receptor beta chains were read from a single sample in a study of cytomegalovirus exposure and HLA in healthy donors. Libraries were prepared by immunoSEQ multiplex PCR; TCRdb keeps only in-frame clonotypes and omits some of them. The sample consists of 75,000 to 95,000 clones, roughly 81% of them appearing once. Sequenced material: PBMCs. The source is a woman aged 18-29 years in good health and CMV-seropositive. The CDR3 runs from the conserved cysteine through the conserved F or W. The D gene is left open where the match is weak. Clone size appears in some rows only: once, few, many, or a class for an expanded clone.

v_gene	d_gene	abundance	j_gene	CDR3aa	CDR3nt
TRBV6-5	TRBD2	once	TRBJ2-1	CASSYSTLAGVGEQFF	TGTGCCAGCAGTTACTCGACACTAGCGGGAGTGGGTGAGCAGTTCTTC
TRBV9	.	once	TRBJ1-1	CASSVGSLNTEAFF	TGTGCCAGCAGCGTAGGCAGTTTGAACACTGAAGCTTTCTTT
TRBV14	TRBD1	.	TRBJ1-2	CASSRRQGAWWDGYTF	TGTGCCAGCAGCCGAAGACAGGGGGCATGGTGGGATGGCTACACCTTC
TRBV28	.	.	TRBJ1-2	CASSKQGIYGYTF	TGTGCCAGCAGTAAACAGGGAATCTATGGCTACACCTTC
TRBV2	TRBD2	once	TRBJ2-3	CASSVSGSGDTQYF	TGTGCCAGCAGTGTTAGCGGGAGTGGAGATACGCAGTATTTT
TRBV5-8	TRBD2	.	TRBJ2-5	CASSFYGSGKTQYF	TGTGCCAGCAGCTTTTACGGGAGCGGGAAGACCCAGTACTTC
TRBV27	TRBD1	.	TRBJ2-7	CASRSTGGVAYEQYF	TGTGCCAGCAGATCGACAGGGGGCGTCGCTTACGAGCAGTACTTC
TRBV4-1	.	.	TRBJ2-5	CASSVRGEQETQYF	TGCGCCAGCAGCGTACGCGGGGAACAAGAGACCCAGTACTTC
TRBV6-1	.	.	TRBJ2-3	CASGGVRVNRDTQYF	TGTGCCAGCGGTGGTGTCAGGGTCAATAGAGATACGCAGTATTTT
TRBV7-3	.	.	TRBJ2-3	CASSLSGSGERQYF	TGTGCCAGCAGCTTAAGCGGGTCCGGCGAGAGGCAGTATTTT
TRBV6-5	TRBD2	.	TRBJ2-2	CASSLGTSGTPGELFF	TGTGCCAGCAGTTTAGGGACTAGCGGGACCCCCGGGGAGCTGTTTTTT
TRBV29-1	.	.	TRBJ2-5	CSAATDLQETQYF	TGCAGCGCCGCCACAGATCTACAAGAGACCCAGTACTTC
TRBV4-1	TRBD2	.	TRBJ2-7	CASSPGLAQPYEQYF	TGCGCCAGCAGCCCGGGACTAGCGCAACCCTACGAGCAGTACTTC
TRBV15	.	.	TRBJ2-7	CATSGLPEPYEQYF	TGTGCCACCAGCGGGCTCCCTGAGCCCTACGAGCAGTACTTC
TRBV13	.	.	TRBJ2-3	CASSLPPDTQYF	TGTGCCAGCAGCCTTCCCCCGGATACGCAGTATTTT
TRBV6-1	.	.	TRBJ1-2	CASSETGDYGYTF	TGTGCCAGCAGTGAGACAGGAGATTATGGCTACACCTTC
TRBV7-6	.	.	TRBJ1-1	CASSPQGRATEAFF	TGTGCCAGCAGCCCACAGGGAAGGGCCACTGAAGCTTTCTTT
TRBV29-1	.	.	TRBJ2-3	CSVSGGTDTQYF	TGCAGCGTTTCGGGGGGCACAGATACGCAGTATTTT
TRBV18	.	.	TRBJ1-4	CASSPQGLSTNEKLFF	TGTGCCAGCTCACCGCAGGGTCTTTCCACTAATGAAAAACTGTTTTTT
TRBV13	.	.	TRBJ2-2	CASSNAWETGELFF	TGTGCCAGCAGCAACGCGTGGGAGACCGGGGAGCTGTTTTTT
TRBV5-4	.	.	TRBJ1-6	CASSHILGADSPLHF	TGTGCCAGCAGCCACATTCTAGGGGCTGATTCACCCCTCCACTTT
TRBV5-4	TRBD2	once	TRBJ2-3	CASSAGTSRGTDTQYF	TGTGCCAGCAGCGCAGGGACTAGCCGTGGCACAGATACGCAGTATTTT
TRBV4-2	TRBD1	.	TRBJ1-1	CASSHDGTGSEAFF	TGTGCCAGCAGCCACGATGGGACAGGGTCTGAAGCTTTCTTT
TRBV18	TRBD1	.	TRBJ1-6	CASSPTGTGFSPLHF	TGTGCCAGCTCACCGACCGGGACAGGGTTCTCACCCCTCCACTTT
TRBV4-1	.	.	TRBJ1-4	CASSKQGINEKLFF	TGCGCCAGCAGCAAACAGGGAATTAATGAAAAACTGTTTTTT
TRBV4-1	.	once	TRBJ2-7	CASSQDRLDGSYEQYF	TGCGCCAGCAGCCAAGATAGGCTAGACGGCTCCTACGAGCAGTACTTC
TRBV9	TRBD2	.	TRBJ2-1	CASSPRSGTSGGYNEQFF	TGTGCCAGCAGCCCCCGCTCCGGGACTAGCGGGGGTTACAATGAGCAGTTCTTC
TRBV10-1	TRBD2	.	TRBJ2-3	CASSGLAGGLDTQYF	TGCGCCAGCTCGGGACTAGCGGGGGGGCTAGATACGCAGTATTTT
TRBV5-1	TRBD1	.	TRBJ2-6	CASRGQGASGANVLTF	TGCGCCAGCAGGGGACAGGGGGCCTCTGGGGCCAACGTCCTGACTTTC
TRBV28	.	once	TRBJ1-2	CASSPRSGGDDYGYTF	TGTGCCAGCAGTCCTCGGTCGGGGGGAGACGACTATGGCTACACCTTC
TRBV28	TRBD2	.	TRBJ2-7	CASSWGLAGGSYEQYF	TGTGCCAGCAGTTGGGGACTAGCGGGAGGGTCCTACGAGCAGTACTTC
TRBV9	.	.	TRBJ2-7	CASSVVPTPTYEQYF	TGTGCCAGCAGCGTAGTTCCGACTCCTACCTACGAGCAGTACTTC
TRBV6-1	.	.	TRBJ2-3	CATILLPASTDTQYF	TGTGCCACCATTCTTCTACCTGCGAGCACAGATACGCAGTATTTT
TRBV28	TRBD1	.	TRBJ2-3	CASSLRDRYTDTQYF	TGTGCCAGCAGTTTACGGGACAGGTACACAGATACGCAGTATTTT
TRBV9	.	.	TRBJ1-2	CASSVEGGNYGYTF	TGTGCCAGCAGCGTAGAAGGGGGAAACTATGGCTACACCTTC
TRBV5-1	TRBD2	.	TRBJ2-5	CATHSGGSQGETQYF	TGCGCCACCCACAGCGGGGGGTCCCAGGGCGAGACCCAGTACTTC
TRBV28	.	.	TRBJ1-4	CASSLPYRDEKLFF	TGTGCCAGCAGTTTACCTTACAGGGATGAAAAACTGTTTTTT
TRBV5-1	TRBD2	.	TRBJ2-7	CASSLAGGSYEQYF	TGCGCCAGCAGTCTAGCGGGAGGGTCCTACGAGCAGTACTTC
TRBV6-5	.	.	TRBJ1-2	CASSAGVGYGYTF	TGTGCCAGCAGCGCAGGGGTTGGGTATGGCTACACCTTC
TRBV28	TRBD1	.	TRBJ1-2	CASSLIRDRGGGYTF	TGTGCCAGCAGTTTGATCAGGGACAGGGGGGGAGGCTACACCTTC
TRBV5-1	TRBD2	many	TRBJ2-7	CASSLGLAGTIKGDEQYF	TGCGCCAGCAGCTTGGGACTAGCGGGCACCATAAAGGGTGACGAGCAGTACTTC
TRBV7-6	TRBD1	.	TRBJ1-4	CASSSTGLYEKLFF	TGTGCCAGCAGCTCGACAGGGCTTTATGAAAAACTGTTTTTT
TRBV5-6	TRBD1	.	TRBJ2-5	CASRLQGVGGETQYF	TGTGCCAGCAGACTACAGGGGGTAGGGGGGGAGACCCAGTACTTC
TRBV7-9	TRBD2	.	TRBJ2-1	CASSSGGSYNEQFF	TGTGCCAGCAGCTCCGGGGGGTCCTACAATGAGCAGTTCTTC
TRBV6-5	.	.	TRBJ2-7	CASRHGQYEQYF	TGTGCCAGCAGACACGGACAGTACGAGCAGTACTTC
TRBV9	.	.	TRBJ1-4	CASSVGTATNEKLFF	TGTGCCAGCAGCGTAGGCACAGCAACTAATGAAAAACTGTTTTTT
TRBV28	.	.	TRBJ1-2	CASSQQSGYGYTF	TGTGCCAGCAGTCAACAATCGGGGTATGGCTACACCTTC
TRBV15	.	.	TRBJ2-7	CATSPDSRASYEQYF	TGTGCCACCAGTCCCGACAGCCGGGCGTCTTACGAGCAGTACTTC
TRBV2	.	.	TRBJ1-4	CASMYGPPGKKLFF	TGTGCCAGCATGTATGGCCCCCCGGGGAAAAAACTGTTTTTT
TRBV30	.	.	TRBJ2-4	CAWSVHEDSNIAKNIQYF	TGTGCCTGGAGTGTACACGAGGACTCCAACATAGCCAAAAACATTCAGTACTTC